The 14 T cell receptor beta chains given below trace back to one sample, sequenced in a study of Ad26.COV2.S vaccination and SARS-CoV-2 variants. The table came from immunoSEQ multiplex PCR; TCRdb's copy has only in-frame clones and leaves some out. The sample has more than 150,000 clones, around nine tenths seen once; the top ten hold about 5.5%. The sequencing used peripheral blood, collected after recovery from COVID-19. The source of these receptors is a human donor who had recovered from COVID-19.

The V gene is TRBV18, the J gene TRBJ2-1, with 8 bases aligning to TRBD2. Germline CDR1 reads KGHSH; CDR2 reads LQKENI. J gave up 2 bases and V 2 bases, and 5 bases lay outside the gene matches. This CDR3 region has 16 residues. The DNA for the CDR3 is TGTGCCAGCTCACCATTGACGGGAGGGCCCTACAATGAGCAGTTCTTC. It encodes CASSPLTGGPYNEQFF.

The CDR3: CASSPEDRASGEQYF. CDR3 nucleotide sequence: TGTGCCAGCAGTCCCGAGGACAGGGCCTCGGGAGAGCAGTACTTC. This chain joins TRBV27 and TRBJ2-7; TRBD1 matches at 8 bases. V lost 5 bases, J lost 7 bases, and 13 bases stayed unmatched. The CDR3 has 15 residues. CDR1 is MNHEY, CDR2 SMNVEV, per germline (reference sequence).

The genes are TRBV6-6 and TRBJ2-5, with D perhaps matching TRBD2 (5 bases). V was cut by 0 bases and J by 0 bases, with 5 bases left in between. The germline V gene encodes CDR1 MNHNY and CDR2 SVGAGI (reference sequence). The CDR3 has 14 residues. The CDR3, as DNA: TGTGCCAGCAGTTACTCGAGGGACCAAGAGACCCAGTACTTC. The encoded protein is CASSYSRDQETQYF.

This chain links TRBV7-9 with TRBJ1-2; D ambiguous. Germline V gene lookup returns CDR1 SEHNR and CDR2 FQNEAQ (reference sequence). Trimming cost V 1 base and J 5 bases, with 17 bases left between them. The CDR3 extends over 16 amino acids. This CDR3 is CASSLGVGTKAYGYTF. The CDR3 coding sequence is TGTGCCAGCAGCTTAGGAGTCGGTACAAAGGCATATGGCTACACCTTC.

The gene calls are TRBV28 and TRBJ2-5; 7 bases map to TRBD1. The CDR3 sequence is 14 residues long. Germline CDR1 reads MDHEN; CDR2 reads SYDVKM. The V gene end was trimmed by 5 bases and the J gene end by 5 bases; junction bases not matched to a gene: 8. This chain's CDR3 is CASSPTGFGETQYF. As DNA, the CDR3 is TGTGCCAGCAGTCCGACAGGGTTCGGTGAGACCCAGTACTTC.

The chain recombines TRBV7-9 with TRBJ1-6; a possible D gene is TRBD1 (6 bases). CDR1 is SEHNR, CDR2 FQNEAQ, per germline (reference sequence). This CDR3 spans 14 amino acids. Trimming took off 6 bases at V and 7 bases at J, with 13 bases between the two ends. The CDR3 loop is CASSKGGINSPLHF. The CDR3 region has the DNA TGTGCCAGCAGTAAGGGGGGGATAAATTCACCCCTCCACTTT.

The sample holds a few counts of this clone. The rearrangement links TRBV19 to TRBJ1-5, with 9 bases lining up with TRBD1. Germline V gene sequence: CDR1 LNHDA, CDR2 SQIVND (reference sequence). Trimming cost V 2 bases and J 5 bases; bases outside gene matches: 7. The CDR3 covers 16 residues. CDR3 sequence reads: CASSILLGQGYQPQHF. The CDR3 nucleotides read TGTGCCAGTAGTATACTACTGGGACAGGGCTATCAGCCCCAGCATTTT.

The chain recombines TRBV19 with TRBJ1-1; 10 positions agree with TRBD1. V lost 3 bases to trimming and J lost 6 bases; unmatched junction nucleotides: 4. There are 14 residues in the CDR3. The germline V gene encodes CDR1 LNHDA and CDR2 SQIVND (reference sequence). CDR3 residues: CASSIGQGVPEAFF. Here the CDR3 DNA reads TGTGCCAGTAGTATCGGACAGGGGGTTCCTGAAGCTTTCTTT.

The chain recombines TRBV5-1 with TRBJ2-6; the D gene is possibly TRBD2 (5 bases). V was trimmed by 1 base and J by 2 bases, leaving 7 bases between them. The CDR3 has 15 amino acids. The V gene's germline CDR1 is SGHRS and CDR2 YFSETQ. Here the CDR3 reads CASSLTGAGANVLTF. For the CDR3, the DNA is TGCGCCAGCAGCTTGACCGGGGCTGGGGCCAACGTCCTGACTTTC.

The chain has TRBV3-1 (or the pseudogene TRBV3-2) and TRBJ1-5, with D unclear. Trimming stripped 6 bases from V and 0 bases from J, with 6 bases between. The CDR3 is made up of 13 amino acids. The V gene's germline CDR1 is LGHDT and CDR2 YNNKEL (reference sequence). CDR3: CASSYDSNQPQHF. DNA for the CDR3: TGTGCCAGCAGTTACGATAGCAATCAGCCCCAGCATTTT.

Worth noting for this clone: Compared with germline, one end of the junction differs, possibly owing to a read error. The CDR3 loop is CASSPYGTAIF. CDR3 DNA sequence: TGTGCCAGCTCACCTTACGGGACGGCTATCTTC. This rearrangement joins TRBV18 to TRBJ2-1; D tentatively reads TRBD1 or TRBD2 (5 bases each). Germline lookup yields CDR1 KGHSH and CDR2 LQKENI. This CDR3 comprises 11 residues.

This chain joins TRBV21-1 and TRBJ1-1; the table calls TRBD1, which could not be checked here. TRBV21-1 is listed as a pseudogene. CDR3 length: 15 residues. CDR3 coding DNA: TGTGCCAGCAGCAAGCAAGGGGCCTCGAACACTGAAGCTTTCTTT. It specifies CASSKQGASNTEAFF.

V usage is TRBV7-9 and J usage is TRBJ1-1, with a weak D call TRBD1 (5 bases). Germline lookup yields CDR1 SEHNR and CDR2 FQNEAQ (reference sequence). V gave up 5 bases and J gave up 2 bases, with 18 bases separating them. This CDR3 is 16 amino acids long. CDR3 amino acids: CASSPKVGAPNTEAFF. The DNA for the CDR3 is TGTGCCAGCAGCCCAAAGGTAGGGGCTCCTAACACTGAAGCTTTCTTT.

The V and J genes are TRBV29-1 and TRBJ2-1, with 8 positions matching TRBD1. Germline-derived CDR1 and CDR2 are SQVTM and ANQGSEA. The CDR3 runs 14 residues. V shed 5 bases and J 3 bases; nucleotides not matched to a gene: 6. This CDR3 reads CSVLGTGNYNEQFF. The CDR3 DNA reads TGCAGCGTTCTCGGGACAGGAAACTACAATGAGCAGTTCTTC.